This T cell receptor beta chain was found in a study of graft-versus-host responses after intestinal transplantation. Whole-study findings and limits: Across patients carrying graft-donor T cell macrochimerism, allografts held high graft-versus-host to host-versus-graft clonal ratios.

After removal of 2 bases from V and 4 bases from J, the junction contained 1 base not matched to a gene. This CDR3 has 15 amino acids. Per germline, CDR1 SGHTA and CDR2 FQGTGA. Repertoires were generated with immunoSEQ multiplex PCR, while TCRdb's copy carries only in-frame clones and drops some. Of some 120,000 clones listed, approximately 90% are singletons. To note about this clone: What it binds is not known.

The chain joins TRBV7-3 to TRBJ2-1; 11 bases agree with TRBD2. The source was unstimulated CD4+ T cells sorted from spleen or lymph node cells, collected before intestinal transplant. This sequence originates from a human donor who received an intestinal transplant. CDR3 residues: CASSLGLAGYNEQFF. Written as DNA, the CDR3 is TGTGCCAGCAGCTTAGGACTAGCGGGTTACAATGAGCAGTTCTTC.